This T cell receptor (beta chain) was recorded in a study of T cell changes during pregnancy in multiple sclerosis. This clone was seen just once. This CDR3 has 13 residues. V was trimmed by 1 base and J by 4 bases, leaving 8 bases between them. CDR1 is SGHNT and CDR2 is YYREEE in the germline V gene (reference sequence). Using immunoSEQ multiplex PCR, the repertoire was profiled, and TCRdb retains in-frame clones only, with some absent. The sample yields approximately 50,000 clones, roughly 90% seen once. The rearrangement joins TRBV5-4 to TRBJ1-1; no clear D. The receptor comes from a female donor with multiple sclerosis, enrolled in a pregnancy study. Specimen: CD4+ T cells from peripheral blood mononuclear cells, collected after pregnancy. CDR3 nucleotide sequence: TGTGCCAGCAGCTTGCAGGCCGGCACTGAAGCTTTCTTT. It is translated as CASSLQAGTEAFF.